The subject of this entry is one T cell receptor beta chain. The target antigen is unknown. This sample is part of a study of T cell repertoires in cytomegalovirus infection. Study information: Public TCR beta signatures marked donors with CMV infection and the matching HLA. General study results and limits: The study found HLA-C-restricted CMV-specific TCR beta clonotypes dominating the ex vivo response.

V lost 5 bases and J 7 bases, leaving 18 bases between the germline ends. The CDR3 is 15 amino acids. Per germline, CDR1 SGHTA and CDR2 FQGNSA. TCRdb reprocessed the reads with MiXCR, giving one entry per CDR3 protein. The table has around 200,000 distinct CDR3 sequences, roughly 15% seen once. This TCR came from a human donor in good health (CMV status not recorded). Some clones in this sample may be carry-over from other donors' samples. The V call is TRBV7-2, the J call TRBJ2-1; D call uncertain. Specimen: CD8+ T cells from PBMCs. The CDR3 DNA follows: TGTGCCAGCAGCCCACGGGCCGCCTTTGGGAATGAGCAGTTCTTC. This codes for CASSPRAAFGNEQFF.